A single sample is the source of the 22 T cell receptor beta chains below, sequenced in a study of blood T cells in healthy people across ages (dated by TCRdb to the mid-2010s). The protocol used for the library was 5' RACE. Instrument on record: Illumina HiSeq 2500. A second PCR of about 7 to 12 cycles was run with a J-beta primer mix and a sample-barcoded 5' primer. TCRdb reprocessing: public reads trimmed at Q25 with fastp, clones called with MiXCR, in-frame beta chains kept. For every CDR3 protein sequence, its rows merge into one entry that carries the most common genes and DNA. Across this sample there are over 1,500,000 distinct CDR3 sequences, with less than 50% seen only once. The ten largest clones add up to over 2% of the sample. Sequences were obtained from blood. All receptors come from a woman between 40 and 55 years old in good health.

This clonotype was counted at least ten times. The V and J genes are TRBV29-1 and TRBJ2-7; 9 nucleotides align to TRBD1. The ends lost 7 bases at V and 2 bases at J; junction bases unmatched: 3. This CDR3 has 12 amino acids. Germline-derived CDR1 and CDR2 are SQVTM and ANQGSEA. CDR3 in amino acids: CSAGTGPYEQYF. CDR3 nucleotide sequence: TGCAGCGCCGGGACAGGGCCCTACGAGCAGTACTTC.

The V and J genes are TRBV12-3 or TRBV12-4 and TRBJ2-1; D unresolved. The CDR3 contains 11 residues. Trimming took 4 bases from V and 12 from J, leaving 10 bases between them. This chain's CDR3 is CASSSVTVQFF. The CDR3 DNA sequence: TGTGCCAGCAGTTCCGTGACTGTGCAGTTCTTC.

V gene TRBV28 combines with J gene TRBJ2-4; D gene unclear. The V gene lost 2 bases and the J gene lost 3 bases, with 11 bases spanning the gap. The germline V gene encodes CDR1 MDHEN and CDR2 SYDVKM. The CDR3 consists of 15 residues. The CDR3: CASSLDRVVKNIQYF. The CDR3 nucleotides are TGTGCCAGCAGTTTAGACCGGGTAGTCAAAAACATTCAGTACTTC.

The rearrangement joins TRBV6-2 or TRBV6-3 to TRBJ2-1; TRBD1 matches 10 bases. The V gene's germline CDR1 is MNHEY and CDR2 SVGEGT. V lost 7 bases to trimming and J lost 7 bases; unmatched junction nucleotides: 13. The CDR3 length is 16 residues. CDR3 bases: TGTGCCAGCACCTTCGGTAGGACAGGGGGTAGGAATGAGCAGTTCTTC. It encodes CASTFGRTGGRNEQFF.

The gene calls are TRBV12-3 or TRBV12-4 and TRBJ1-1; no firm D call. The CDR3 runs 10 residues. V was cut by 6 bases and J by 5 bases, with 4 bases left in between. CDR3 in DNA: TGTGCCAGCAGAACGACTGAAGCTTTCTTT. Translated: CASRTTEAFF.

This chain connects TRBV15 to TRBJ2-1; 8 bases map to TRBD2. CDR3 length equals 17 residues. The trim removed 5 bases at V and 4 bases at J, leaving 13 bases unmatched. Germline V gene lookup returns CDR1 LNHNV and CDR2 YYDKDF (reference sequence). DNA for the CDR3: TGTGCCACCAGCGAACCCGCTCGGGGGGGCCCTTACAATGAGCAGTTCTTC. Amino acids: CATSEPARGGPYNEQFF.

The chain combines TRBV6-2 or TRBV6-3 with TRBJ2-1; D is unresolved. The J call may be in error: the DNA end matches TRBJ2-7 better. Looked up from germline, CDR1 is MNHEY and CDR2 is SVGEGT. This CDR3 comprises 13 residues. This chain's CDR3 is CASSGFSYNEQYF. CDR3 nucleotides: TGTGCCAGCTCCGGATTCTCCTACAATGAGCAGTACTTC.

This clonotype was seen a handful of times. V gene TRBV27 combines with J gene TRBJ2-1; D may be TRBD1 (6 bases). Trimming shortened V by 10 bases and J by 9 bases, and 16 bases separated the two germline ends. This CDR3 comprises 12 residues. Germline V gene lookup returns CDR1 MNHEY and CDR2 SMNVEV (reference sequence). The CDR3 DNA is TGTGCCACCGTCACAGGGACGGGTGAGCAGTTCTTC. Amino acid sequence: CATVTGTGEQFF.

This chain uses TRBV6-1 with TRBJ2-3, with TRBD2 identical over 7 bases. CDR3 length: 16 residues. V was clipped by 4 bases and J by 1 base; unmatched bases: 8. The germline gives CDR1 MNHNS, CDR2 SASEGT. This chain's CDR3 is CASSAMTSPGTDTQYF. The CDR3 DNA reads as TGTGCCAGCAGTGCAATGACTAGCCCGGGCACAGATACGCAGTATTTT.

DNA for the CDR3: TGTGCCAGCAGCTCCCGGACAGGCATTCGCAATGAGCAGTTCTTC. Residues: CASSSRTGIRNEQFF. The chain has TRBV7-6 and TRBJ2-1; TRBD1 matches at 7 bases. Germline V CDR1 and CDR2: SGHVS, FNYEAQ. The trim removed 4 bases at V and 6 bases at J, leaving 9 bases unmatched. The CDR3 has 15 residues.

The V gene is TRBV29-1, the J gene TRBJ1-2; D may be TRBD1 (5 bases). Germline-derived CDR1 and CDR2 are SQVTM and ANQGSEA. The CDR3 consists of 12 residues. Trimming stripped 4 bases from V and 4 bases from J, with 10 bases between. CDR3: CSVGGVGYGYTF. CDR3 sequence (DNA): TGCAGCGTTGGGGGGGTCGGCTATGGCTACACCTTC.

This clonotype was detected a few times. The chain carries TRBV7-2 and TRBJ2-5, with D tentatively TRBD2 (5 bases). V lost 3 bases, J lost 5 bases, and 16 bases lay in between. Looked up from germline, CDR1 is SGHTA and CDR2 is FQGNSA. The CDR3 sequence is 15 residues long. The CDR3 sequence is CASSLRLRRTETQYF. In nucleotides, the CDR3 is TGTGCCAGCAGCTTGCGGTTGAGGAGGACGGAGACCCAGTACTTC.

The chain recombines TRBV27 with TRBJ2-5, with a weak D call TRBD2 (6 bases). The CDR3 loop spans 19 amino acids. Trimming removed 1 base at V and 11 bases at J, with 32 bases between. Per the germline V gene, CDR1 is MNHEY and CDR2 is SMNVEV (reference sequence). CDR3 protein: CASSLFRFGQAGGYNEQYF. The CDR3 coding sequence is TGTGCCAGCAGTTTATTTCGATTTGGGCAAGCCGGAGGGTACAATGAGCAGTACTTC.

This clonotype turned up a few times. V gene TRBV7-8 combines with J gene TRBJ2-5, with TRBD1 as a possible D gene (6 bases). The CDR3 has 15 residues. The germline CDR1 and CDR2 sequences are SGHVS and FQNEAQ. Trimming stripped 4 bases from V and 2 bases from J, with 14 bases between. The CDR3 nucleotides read TGTGCCAGCAGCTGGGGGCGTGGACTTCAAGAGACCCAGTACTTC. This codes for CASSWGRGLQETQYF.

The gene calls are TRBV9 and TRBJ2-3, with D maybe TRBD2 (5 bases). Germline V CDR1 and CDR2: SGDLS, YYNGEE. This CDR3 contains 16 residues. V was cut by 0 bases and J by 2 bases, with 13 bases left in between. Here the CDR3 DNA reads TGTGCCAGCAGCGTAGGTCTTCGGGGTTCCACAGATACGCAGTATTTT. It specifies CASSVGLRGSTDTQYF.

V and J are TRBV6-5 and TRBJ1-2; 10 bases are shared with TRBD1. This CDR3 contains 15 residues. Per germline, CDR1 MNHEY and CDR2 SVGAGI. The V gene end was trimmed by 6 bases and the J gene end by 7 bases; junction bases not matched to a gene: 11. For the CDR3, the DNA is TGTGCCAGCAGCCATATGGGACAGGGGAGCGGTGGCTACACCTTC. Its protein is CASSHMGQGSGGYTF.

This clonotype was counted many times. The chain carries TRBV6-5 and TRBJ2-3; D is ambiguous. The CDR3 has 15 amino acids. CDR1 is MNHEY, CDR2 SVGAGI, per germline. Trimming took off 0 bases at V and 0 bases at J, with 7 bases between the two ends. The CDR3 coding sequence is TGTGCCAGCAGTTACTCAGGTTCTAGCACAGATACGCAGTATTTT. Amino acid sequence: CASSYSGSSTDTQYF.

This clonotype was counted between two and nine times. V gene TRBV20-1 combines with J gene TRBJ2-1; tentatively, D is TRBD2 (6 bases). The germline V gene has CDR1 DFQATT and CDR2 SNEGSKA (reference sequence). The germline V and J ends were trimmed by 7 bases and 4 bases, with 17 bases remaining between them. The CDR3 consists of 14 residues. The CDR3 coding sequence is TGCAGTGTCAGCCGCGGGGCTACATACAATGAGCAGTTCTTC. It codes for CSVSRGATYNEQFF.

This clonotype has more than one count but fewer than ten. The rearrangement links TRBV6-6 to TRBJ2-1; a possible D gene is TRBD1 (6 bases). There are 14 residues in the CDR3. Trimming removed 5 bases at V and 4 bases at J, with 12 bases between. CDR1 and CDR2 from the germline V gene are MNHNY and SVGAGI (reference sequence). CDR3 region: CASSPPDRYNEQFF. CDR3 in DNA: TGTGCCAGCAGTCCCCCCGACAGGTACAATGAGCAGTTCTTC.

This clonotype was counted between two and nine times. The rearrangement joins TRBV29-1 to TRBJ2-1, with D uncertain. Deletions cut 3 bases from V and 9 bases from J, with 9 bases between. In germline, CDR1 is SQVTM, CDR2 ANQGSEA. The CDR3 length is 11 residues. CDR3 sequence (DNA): TGCAGCGTTGATGTGGGGTTTGAGCAGTTCTTC. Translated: CSVDVGFEQFF.

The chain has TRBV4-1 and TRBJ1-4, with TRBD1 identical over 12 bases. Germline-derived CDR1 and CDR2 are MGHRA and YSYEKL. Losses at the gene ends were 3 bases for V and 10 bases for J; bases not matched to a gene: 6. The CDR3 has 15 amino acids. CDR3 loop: CASSQLGQGAGKLFF. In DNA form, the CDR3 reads TGCGCCAGCAGCCAGTTGGGACAGGGGGCAGGAAAACTGTTTTTT.

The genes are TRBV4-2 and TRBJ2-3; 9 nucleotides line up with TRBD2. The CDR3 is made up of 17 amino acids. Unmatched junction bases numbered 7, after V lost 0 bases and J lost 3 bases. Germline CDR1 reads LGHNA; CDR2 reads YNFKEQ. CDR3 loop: CASSQDLGGGGTDTQYF. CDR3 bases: TGTGCCAGCAGCCAAGATCTGGGCGGGGGGGGTACAGATACGCAGTATTTT.